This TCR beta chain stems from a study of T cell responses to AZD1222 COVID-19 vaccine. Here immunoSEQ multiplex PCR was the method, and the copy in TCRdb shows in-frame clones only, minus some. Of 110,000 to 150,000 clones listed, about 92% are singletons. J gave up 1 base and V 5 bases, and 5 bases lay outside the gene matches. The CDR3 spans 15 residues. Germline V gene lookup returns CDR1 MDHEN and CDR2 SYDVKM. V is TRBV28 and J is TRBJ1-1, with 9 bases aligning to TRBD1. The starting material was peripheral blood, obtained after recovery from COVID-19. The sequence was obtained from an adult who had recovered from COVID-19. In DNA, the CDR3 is TGTGCCAGCAGTGCGCCGGGACAGGGGAACACTGAAGCTTTCTTT. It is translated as CASSAPGQGNTEAFF.